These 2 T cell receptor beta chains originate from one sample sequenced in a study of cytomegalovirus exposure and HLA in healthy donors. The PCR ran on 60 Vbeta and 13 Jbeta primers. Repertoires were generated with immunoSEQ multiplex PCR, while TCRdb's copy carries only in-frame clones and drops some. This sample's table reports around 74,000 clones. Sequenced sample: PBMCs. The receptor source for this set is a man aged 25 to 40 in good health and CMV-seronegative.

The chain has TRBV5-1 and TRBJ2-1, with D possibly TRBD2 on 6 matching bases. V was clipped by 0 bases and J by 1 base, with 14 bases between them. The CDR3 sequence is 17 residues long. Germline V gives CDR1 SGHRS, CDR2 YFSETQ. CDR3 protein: CASSLAPTSPSYNEQFF. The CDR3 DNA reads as TGCGCCAGCAGCTTGGCCCCGACTAGTCCGTCCTACAATGAGCAGTTCTTC.

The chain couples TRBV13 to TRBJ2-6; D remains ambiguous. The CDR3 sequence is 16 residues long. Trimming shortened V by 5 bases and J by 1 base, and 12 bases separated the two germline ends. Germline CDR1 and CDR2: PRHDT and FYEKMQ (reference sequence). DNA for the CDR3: TGTGCCAGCAGCACTCTCACGGGTTCTGGGGCCAACGTCCTGACTTTC. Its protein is CASSTLTGSGANVLTF. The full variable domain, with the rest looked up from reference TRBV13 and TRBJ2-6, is AAGVIQSPRHLIKEKRETATLKCYPIPRHDTVYWYQQGPGQDPQFLISFYEKMQSDKGSIPDRFSAQQFSDYHSELNMSSLELGDSALYFCASSTLTGSGANVLTFGAGSRLTVL.